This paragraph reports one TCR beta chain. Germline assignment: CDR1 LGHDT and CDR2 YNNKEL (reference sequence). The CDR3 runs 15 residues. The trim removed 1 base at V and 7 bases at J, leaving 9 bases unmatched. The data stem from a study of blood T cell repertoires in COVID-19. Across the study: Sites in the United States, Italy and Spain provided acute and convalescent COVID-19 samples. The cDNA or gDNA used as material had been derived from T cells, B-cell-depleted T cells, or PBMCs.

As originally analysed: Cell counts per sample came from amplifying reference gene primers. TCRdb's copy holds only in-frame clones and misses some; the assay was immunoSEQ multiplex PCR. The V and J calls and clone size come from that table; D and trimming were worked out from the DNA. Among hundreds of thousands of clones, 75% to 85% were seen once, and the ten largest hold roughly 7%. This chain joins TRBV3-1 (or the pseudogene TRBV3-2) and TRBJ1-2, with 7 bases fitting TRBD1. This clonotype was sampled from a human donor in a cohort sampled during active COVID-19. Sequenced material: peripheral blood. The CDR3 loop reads CASSQGQGGWGGYTF. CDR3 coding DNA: TGTGCCAGCAGCCAAGGACAGGGTGGTTGGGGTGGCTACACCTTC.